The T cell receptor beta chain under discussion was sequenced for a study of control samples from healthy donors and cancer patients. Sequencing used immunoSEQ multiplex PCR; TCRdb keeps in-frame clones, though not all of them. There are over 70,000 clones in the sample; around nine tenths occur only once, and 6.5% to 8% lies in the top ten. The CDR3 contains 13 residues. CDR1 and CDR2 (germline): SQVTM, ANQGSEA. Trimming removed 4 bases from V and 6 bases from J, with 16 bases in between. This sequence joins TRBV29-1 and TRBJ2-7; D is ambiguous. Sequencing used blood. The TCR comes from a woman aged 55-69 years in good health. In DNA form, the CDR3 reads TGCAGCGTTGTTCTCCACGGTGGCCTCGAGCAGTACTTC. It encodes CSVVLHGGLEQYF.